The present entry profiles one T cell receptor beta chain with its context. As yet, its antigen is unknown. The sample has other DNA sequences that encode this CDR3 too. From germline, CDR1 is SGHRS and CDR2 YFSETQ. Trimming removed 2 bases from V and 1 base from J, with 6 bases in between. The CDR3 sequence is 13 residues long. This specimen belongs to a study of cytomegalovirus exposure and HLA in healthy donors. The data were produced by immunoSEQ multiplex PCR, yet TCRdb's version contains in-frame clones alone and is incomplete. This sample carries about 150,000 clones, around 83% of them seen once, and the ten largest clones take approximately 2%. Overall study findings and caveats: A list of about 180 TCR beta chains associated with cytomegalovirus was given. There were some public TCRs occurring in many donors, but most TCR sequences were rare.

The sample consisted of PBMCs. This chain links TRBV5-1 with TRBJ1-1, with D maybe TRBD1 (6 bases). The source is a human donor in good health. CDR3 sequence: CASSLQGNTEAFF. The DNA for the CDR3 is TGCGCCAGCAGCTTACAGGGGAACACTGAAGCTTTCTTT.